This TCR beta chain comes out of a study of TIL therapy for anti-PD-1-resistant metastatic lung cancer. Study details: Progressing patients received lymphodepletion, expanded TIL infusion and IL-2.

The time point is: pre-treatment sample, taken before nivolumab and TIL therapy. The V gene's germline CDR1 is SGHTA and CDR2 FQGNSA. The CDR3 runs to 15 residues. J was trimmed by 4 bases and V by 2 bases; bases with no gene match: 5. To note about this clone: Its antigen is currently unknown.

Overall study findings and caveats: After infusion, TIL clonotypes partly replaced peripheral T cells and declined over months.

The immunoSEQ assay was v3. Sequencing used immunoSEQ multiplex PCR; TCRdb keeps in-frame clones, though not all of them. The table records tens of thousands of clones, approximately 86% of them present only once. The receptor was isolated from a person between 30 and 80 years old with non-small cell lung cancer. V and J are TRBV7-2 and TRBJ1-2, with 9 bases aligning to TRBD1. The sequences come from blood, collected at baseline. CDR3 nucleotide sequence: TGTGCCAGCAGCTTAAAGGGACAGGGCCTCTATGGCTACACCTTC. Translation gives CASSLKGQGLYGYTF.